The clone carrying this TCR beta chain showed up many times. Its matching antigen is unknown. Combining iRepertoire HTBI primers with Arm-PCR of CDR3 regions, the authors built TCR beta libraries. TCRdb reprocessed the multiplex PCR reads with MiXCR, giving one entry per CDR3 protein. The sample contains around 500,000 distinct CDR3 sequences, about 16% of which appear only once. This sample is drawn from a study of regulatory T cells in long-lasting Graves disease. The study's findings and limits: Persistent disease was associated with favored TRBV28 usage and with favored use of TRBJ1-2 and TRBJ2-5.

The time point denotes: newly diagnosed GD, antithyroid drugs for less than 3 months. The TCR library used RNA extracted from PBMCs. V lost 0 bases to trimming and J lost 2 bases, with 7 bases between them. Germline V gene lookup returns CDR1 KGHSH and CDR2 LQKENI. The CDR3 contains 14 residues. The data also belong to a second study, concerning T cells in Graves' hyperthyroidism and ophthalmopathy. Turning to that study: TCR CDR3 regions were first amplified by RT-PCR with HTBI primers.

The chain combines TRBV18 with TRBJ2-5, with D hard to call. This sequence was found in a middle-aged woman with Graves disease. The sample in question was peripheral blood mononuclear cells (PBMCs), obtained at new diagnosis, from a patient treated with antithyroid drugs. The CDR3 DNA reads TGTGCCAGCTCACCACCGGACCGTCAAGAGACCCAGTACTTC. It specifies CASSPPDRQETQYF.